The present entry profiles one TCR beta chain with its context. Its antigen remains unidentified. The germline CDR1 and CDR2 sequences are MDHEN and SYDVKM. There are 16 residues in the CDR3. V lost 8 bases and J lost 7; bases outside the gene matches: 18. This sample was taken from a study of cytomegalovirus exposure and HLA in healthy donors. Study-wide results and caveats: The study recorded about 160 TCR beta chains that were cytomegalovirus-associated.

The primer mix had 60 Vbeta and 13 Jbeta primers. Only in-frame clones appear in the TCRdb table, and some are missing; sequencing was by immunoSEQ multiplex PCR. This table has fewer than 110,000 clones, around 76% appearing once. The chain has TRBV28 and TRBJ1-2, with 8 nucleotides matching TRBD1. Sequenced: PBMCs. This clonotype originated in a woman younger than 35 in good health and CMV-seropositive. This CDR3 reads CASHANSEGQGSGYTF. The CDR3 region has the DNA TGTGCCAGCCACGCCAACTCCGAAGGACAGGGAAGTGGCTACACCTTC.